What follows are 2 T cell receptor beta chains derived from one specimen sequenced in a study of cytomegalovirus exposure and HLA in healthy donors. PCR employed 60 Vbeta and 13 Jbeta primers. Only in-frame clones appear in the TCRdb table, and some are missing; sequencing was by immunoSEQ multiplex PCR. The profile covers around 130,000 clones, with about four fifths appearing a single time and roughly 5% taken by the ten largest. The sample consisted of PBMCs. These receptors came from a man aged 30-40 years in good health and CMV-seronegative.

The chain links TRBV10-3 to TRBJ2-2; TRBD1 might be the D (5 bases). V lost 7 bases and J 5 bases, leaving 14 bases between the germline ends. Per germline, CDR1 ENHRY and CDR2 SYGVKD. The CDR3 consists of 14 residues. The chain's CDR3 is CAINSGRETGELFF. The CDR3 region has the DNA TGTGCCATCAATTCAGGGCGTGAGACCGGGGAGCTGTTTTTT.

This rearrangement joins TRBV5-1 to TRBJ1-2; maybe TRBD1 (6 bases). There are 13 residues in the CDR3. Trimming stripped 4 bases from V and 7 bases from J, with 14 bases between. Germline CDR1 and CDR2: SGHRS and YFSETQ. The CDR3 protein is CASSVGKQGGYTF. DNA for the CDR3: TGCGCCAGCAGCGTAGGGAAACAGGGTGGCTACACCTTC.